A selection of T cell receptor beta chains follows, all from one sample in a study of T-cell reconstitution after alpha-beta-depleted transplantation in children. TCRdb re-called the PCR reads through MiXCR, storing one row per CDR3 protein. This table has approximately 91,000 distinct CDR3 sequences, roughly 8% appearing once. Material: PBMCs from the stem cell graft donor, obtained from the stem cell graft. These receptors came from a human donor who donated a stem cell graft to a child with congenital amegakaryocytic thrombocytopenia. Each CDR3 is given with its conserved first and last residue. D genes are given only for firm matches. Part of the rows lack a size; the others show once, few, many or a class for expanded clones.

TRBD1,TRBJ2-2,TRBV5-1,many,TGCGCCAGCAGCTTGGGGGGACAGGTCACCGGGGAGCTGTTTTTT,CASSLGGQVTGELFF
.,TRBJ2-5,TRBV5-1,many,TGCGCCAGCAGCGAGGAAAACCAAGAGACCCAGTACTTC,CASSEENQETQYF
TRBD2,TRBJ2-1,TRBV28,few,TGTGCCAGCAGTCATAGCGGGAGGGCGGAAGAGCGGTTCTTC,CASSHSGRAEERFF
TRBD2,TRBJ2-4,TRBV20-1,many,TGCAGTGCAGATGGGACTAGCGGGGGGGTGGCCAAAAACATTCAGTACTTC,CSADGTSGGVAKNIQYF
.,TRBJ1-2,TRBV10-3,many,TGTGCCATCAGTGGTTCAGGGACGGAATATGGCTACACCTTC,CAISGSGTEYGYTF
.,TRBJ1-4,TRBV5-1,.,TGCGCCAGCAGCCCACGTGCCGGGTTTAATGAAAAACTGTTTTTT,CASSPRAGFNEKLFF
.,TRBJ1-3,TRBV12-3/TRBV12-4,many,TGTGCCAGCAGTTTGGTATTTTTCGCGCAGGCGGCTGGAAACACCATATATTTT,CASSLVFFAQAAGNTIYF
.,TRBJ2-7,TRBV6-5,many,TGTGCCAGCAGTTACTCGAGGGGTAGGAACGAGCAGTACTTC,CASSYSRGRNEQYF
.,TRBJ1-4,TRBV20-1,many,TGCAGTGCTATTATCCAGGGTTTACGGGAAAAACTGTTTTTT,CSAIIQGLREKLFF
.,TRBJ1-2,TRBV4-2,many,TGTGCCAGCAGCGGAGGGGTGTCCTTCTATGGCTACACCTTC,CASSGGVSFYGYTF
TRBD1,TRBJ2-1,TRBV6-1,.,TGTGCCATAAGGGGGGGACAGGGGGTTGGTGAGCAGTTCTTC,CAIRGGQGVGEQFF
.,TRBJ2-1,TRBV3-1,many,TGTGCCAGCAGCCAAGGAGACCGCATGCAGTTCTTC,CASSQGDRMQFF
.,TRBJ1-2,TRBV20-1,many,TGCAGTGCTCCGGAGGGGCCTGCTGGCTACACCTTC,CSAPEGPAGYTF
.,TRBJ2-2,TRBV5-1,many,TGCGCCAGCAGCACCCGGGACGGATACACCGGGGAGCTGTTTTTT,CASSTRDGYTGELFF
TRBD2,TRBJ2-3,TRBV10-3,many,TGTGCCATCAGTGAGTCGCGGGTAGCGGGAGCAGATACGCAGTATTTT,CAISESRVAGADTQYF
.,TRBJ1-2,TRBV20-1,many,TGCAGTGCTAGAGAACCCGGGGGGGACAACTATGGCTACACCTTC,CSAREPGGDNYGYTF